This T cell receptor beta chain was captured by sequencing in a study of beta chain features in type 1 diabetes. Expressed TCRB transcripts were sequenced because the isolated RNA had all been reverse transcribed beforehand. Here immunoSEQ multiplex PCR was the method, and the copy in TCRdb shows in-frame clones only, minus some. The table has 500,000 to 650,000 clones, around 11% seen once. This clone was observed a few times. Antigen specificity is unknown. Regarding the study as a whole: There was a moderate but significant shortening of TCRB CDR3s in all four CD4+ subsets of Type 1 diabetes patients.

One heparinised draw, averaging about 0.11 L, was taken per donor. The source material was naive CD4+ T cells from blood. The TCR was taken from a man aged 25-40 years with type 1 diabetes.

The CDR3 here is CASWRGRTDTQYF. The CDR3 DNA sequence: TGTGCCAGCTGGAGGGGACGCACAGATACGCAGTATTTT. This rearrangement joins TRBV7-9 to TRBJ2-3, with D possibly matching TRBD2 (6 bases). The CDR3 consists of 13 residues. V was trimmed by 8 bases and J by 1 base, leaving 10 bases between them. Per germline, CDR1 SEHNR and CDR2 FQNEAQ (reference sequence).